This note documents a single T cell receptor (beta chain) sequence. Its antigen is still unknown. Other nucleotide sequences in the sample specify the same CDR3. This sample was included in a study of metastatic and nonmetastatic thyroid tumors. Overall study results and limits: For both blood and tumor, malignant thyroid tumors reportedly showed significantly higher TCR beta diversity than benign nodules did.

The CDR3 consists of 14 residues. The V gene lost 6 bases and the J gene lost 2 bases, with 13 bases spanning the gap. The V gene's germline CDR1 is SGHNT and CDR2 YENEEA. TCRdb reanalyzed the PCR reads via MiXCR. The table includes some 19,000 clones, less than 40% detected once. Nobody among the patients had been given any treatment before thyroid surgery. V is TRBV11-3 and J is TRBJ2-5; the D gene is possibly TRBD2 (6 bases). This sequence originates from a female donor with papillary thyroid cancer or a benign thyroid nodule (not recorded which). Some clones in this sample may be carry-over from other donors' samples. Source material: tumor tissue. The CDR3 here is CASSVAGTQETQYF. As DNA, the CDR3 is TGTGCCAGCAGTGTCGCCGGGACTCAAGAGACCCAGTACTTC.